Listed below are T cell receptor beta chains from one sample, sequenced in a study of sequential checkpoint blockade in melanoma. Profiled with immunoSEQ multiplex PCR; TCRdb holds only in-frame clones, not every one. The sample yields 40,000 or so clones, approximately 84% seen once. The material was CD8+ T cells sorted from blood (inferred from file names), obtained from a patient given nivolumab and ipilimumab in sequence. These receptors all stem from a human donor with melanoma. Each CDR3 is given with its conserved first and last residue. Each record gives: D gene, J gene, clone size, V gene, CDR3 protein, CDR3 DNA. A D gene is named only where the DNA matches it firmly. Clone size is given for some rows only: seen once, a few or many times, or a class if the clone is expanded.

TRBD2 TRBJ2-5 . TRBV7-9 CASRVWSPSGTSGQETQYF TGTGCCAGCAGGGTCTGGTCACCTTCCGGGACTAGCGGACAAGAGACCCAGTACTTC
TRBD1 TRBJ2-2 . TRBV4-2 CASSQDPGGYTGELFF TGTGCCAGCAGCCAAGACCCAGGGGGCTACACCGGGGAGCTGTTTTTT
. TRBJ1-5 . TRBV4-1 CASSQEVQVNQPQHF TGCGCCAGCAGCCAAGAAGTTCAGGTGAATCAGCCCCAGCATTTT
TRBD1 TRBJ2-7 . TRBV6-5 CASSYGTGYEQYF TGTGCCAGCAGTTACGGGACAGGGTACGAGCAGTACTTC
TRBD1 TRBJ1-5 . TRBV19 CASTGGTRGPQPQHF TGTGCCAGTACGGGGGGGACGAGGGGGCCTCAGCCCCAGCATTTT
. TRBJ2-1 . TRBV7-9 CASSLVILAGNSYNEQFF TGTGCCAGCAGCTTAGTTATTCTGGCCGGGAACTCCTACAATGAGCAGTTCTTC
. TRBJ2-7 . TRBV7-2 CASSSDSFYEQYF TGTGCCAGCAGCTCCGACTCTTTCTACGAGCAGTACTTC
. TRBJ1-1 . TRBV19 CASSHSGMNTEAFF TGTGCCAGTAGTCACAGCGGTATGAACACTGAAGCTTTCTTT
. TRBJ2-2 few TRBV4-1 CASSQTNTGELFF TGCGCCAGCAGCCAAACAAACACCGGGGAGCTGTTTTTT
TRBD1 TRBJ1-1 . TRBV20-1 CSAPGQIEAFF TGCAGTGCCCCGGGACAGATTGAAGCTTTCTTT
TRBD1 TRBJ1-2 once TRBV30 CAWENRDRLDYGYTF TGTGCCTGGGAAAATCGGGACAGGCTGGACTATGGCTACACCTTC
TRBD1 TRBJ1-2 . TRBV4-1 CASSQTGTAYGYTF TGCGCCAGCAGCCAAACCGGGACAGCCTATGGCTACACCTTC
. TRBJ2-1 . TRBV27 CASSSPLGRVPYNEQFF TGTGCCAGCAGTAGTCCTCTAGGCAGGGTCCCTTACAATGAGCAGTTCTTC
TRBD2 TRBJ2-1 . TRBV19 CASGGGLADYNEQFF TGTGCCAGTGGGGGGGGACTAGCAGATTACAATGAGCAGTTCTTC
. TRBJ1-1 . TRBV4-1 CASSQPQDSEAFF TGCGCCAGCAGCCAACCACAGGATTCTGAAGCTTTCTTT
TRBD1 TRBJ1-2 . TRBV5-4 CASSNPQGGHGYTF TGTGCCAGCAGCAACCCCCAGGGGGGTCATGGCTACACCTTC
. TRBJ1-6 medium-sized TRBV4-1 CASSQVQVVNSPLHF TGCGCCAGCAGCCAAGTGCAGGTCGTTAATTCACCCCTCCACTTT
TRBD2 TRBJ2-1 . TRBV27 CASSSQTPSPGGRFNEQFF TGTGCCAGCAGTTCCCAGACCCCCTCGCCGGGGGGGCGTTTTAATGAGCAGTTCTTC
TRBD2 TRBJ2-1 few TRBV7-2 CASSLWTSDEQFF TGTGCCAGCAGCCTCTGGACTAGTGATGAGCAGTTCTTC
. TRBJ1-1 . TRBV9 CASSVSTGKTEAFF TGTGCCAGCAGCGTCTCAACAGGGAAAACTGAAGCTTTCTTT
. TRBJ2-2 . TRBV4-1 CASSQLTGPGELFF TGCGCCAGCAGCCAGCTCACAGGGCCCGGGGAGCTGTTTTTT
TRBD1 TRBJ2-1 . TRBV15 CATSREVGTGSDEQFF TGTGCCACCAGCAGAGAGGTTGGGACAGGGAGCGATGAGCAGTTCTTC
. TRBJ1-2 once TRBV16 CASSQIDSLYGYTF TGTGCCAGCAGCCAAATTGACAGCCTCTATGGCTACACCTTC
. TRBJ2-1 . TRBV7-3 CASSSYPSNEQFF TGTGCCAGCAGCTCTTACCCTAGCAATGAGCAGTTCTTC
. TRBJ1-4 . TRBV7-9 CASSLAHRDEKLFF TGTGCCAGCAGCTTAGCTCACCGGGATGAAAAACTGTTTTTT
TRBD2 TRBJ2-5 . TRBV15 CATSRLAGGPETQYF TGTGCCACCAGCAGACTAGCGGGAGGGCCAGAGACCCAGTACTTC
TRBD1 TRBJ1-4 few TRBV28 CASSPQGARGEKLFF TGTGCCAGCAGTCCGCAGGGGGCTCGCGGTGAAAAACTGTTTTTT
TRBD2 TRBJ2-3 . TRBV6-1 CASSLTSGSTDTQYF TGTGCCAGCAGCTTGACTAGCGGGAGTACAGATACGCAGTATTTT
TRBD1 TRBJ1-4 . TRBV4-1 CASSQGTTGGGEKLFF TGCGCCAGCAGCCAAGGCACCACAGGGGGAGGTGAAAAACTGTTTTTT
TRBD1 TRBJ1-1 . TRBV19 CASSIVPQGAEAFF TGTGCCAGTAGTATAGTGCCACAGGGGGCTGAAGCTTTCTTT
. TRBJ2-7 . TRBV28 CASGPPDSSYEQYF TGTGCCAGCGGCCCACCCGACAGCTCCTACGAGCAGTACTTC
. TRBJ2-7 once TRBV9 CASSVGAMSHYEQYF TGTGCCAGCAGCGTAGGGGCGATGAGTCATTACGAGCAGTACTTC
TRBD1 TRBJ2-3 . TRBV11-3 CASSDADRGNTQYF TGTGCCAGCAGCGACGCCGACAGGGGAAATACGCAGTATTTT
. TRBJ1-5 . TRBV6-5 CASRATGSLNQPQHF TGTGCCAGCAGAGCTACAGGTAGCCTTAATCAGCCCCAGCATTTT
TRBD1 TRBJ2-7 . TRBV6-1 CASSEGTGGPYEQYF TGTGCCAGCAGTGAAGGAACAGGGGGTCCCTACGAGCAGTACTTC
. TRBJ2-2 . TRBV6-5 CASSYVTENTGELFF TGTGCCAGCAGTTACGTGACTGAGAACACCGGGGAGCTGTTTTTT
. TRBJ2-2 . TRBV4-2 CASSQEGGRAIFTGELFF TGTGCCAGCAGCCAAGAAGGGGGTAGGGCTATTTTTACCGGGGAGCTGTTTTTT
TRBD1 TRBJ2-5 . TRBV15 CATSSGTGGTETQYF TGTGCCACCAGCAGCGGCACAGGGGGCACGGAGACCCAGTACTTC
. TRBJ2-7 . TRBV27 CASSLGNQGYEQYF TGTGCCAGCAGTTTGGGAAATCAGGGCTACGAGCAGTACTTC
TRBD1 TRBJ1-5 once TRBV7-9 CASAGQGAVQPQHF TGTGCCAGCGCTGGACAGGGGGCTGTTCAGCCCCAGCATTTT